This paragraph reports one T cell receptor beta chain. As yet, its antigen is unknown. V lost 5 bases to trimming and J lost 2 bases, with 5 bases between them. Germline CDR1 SGHAT, CDR2 FQNNGV. CDR3 length: 12 amino acids. TCRdb re-called the 5' RACE reads with MiXCR, one entry per CDR3 protein. The sample holds about 390,000 distinct CDR3 sequences, 15% to 20% seen once. This sample was taken from a study of T-cell memory formation after mild COVID-19. Regarding the study as a whole: The study found balanced CD4/CD8 in clones contracting day 15 to 85 and a CD4+ lean in later expanders.

The sample taken for sequencing was PBMCs or a T cell subset sorted from them (not recorded which). J is TRBJ2-3 and V is TRBV11-2, with D unclear. This TCR was recovered from a young man who had mild COVID-19 (a few samples of this study predate the infection). Cell type and time point are not known. The CDR3 DNA sequence: TGTGCCAGCAGCCAACACACAGATACGCAGTATTTT. The encoded protein is CASSQHTDTQYF. The full variable domain, rest sourced from reference TRBV11-2 and TRBJ2-3, is EAGVAQSPRYKIIEKRQSVAFWCNPISGHATLYWYQQILGQGPKLLIQFQNNGVVDDSQLPKDRFSAERLKGVDSTLKIQPAKLEDSAVYLCASSQHTDTQYFGPGTRLTVL.